Below, 17 T cell receptor beta chains from the same sample are listed, as sequenced in a study of cytomegalovirus exposure and HLA in healthy donors (dated by TCRdb to about 2017). The library relied on the immunoSEQ multiplex PCR assay. For the multiplex PCR, a mixture combining 60 forward primers for TCR Vbeta segments and 13 reverse primers for TCR Jbeta segments was used. Here the immuneACCESS table is served through TCRdb, limited to in-frame sequences with V and J called. Missing clones are a known gap in these copies; in checked studies unresolved V genes cover under half, and the rest lacks a known reason. The sample table contains some 200,000 clones; only one count was recorded for more than 75% of them. Clones ranked in the top ten supply approximately 0.23% of the sample. The sequencing input was PBMCs. Every receptor here comes from a girl under three years old in good health and CMV-seronegative.

This chain connects TRBV7-2 to TRBJ2-7; a weak D match, TRBD2 (7 bases). Germline CDR1 and CDR2: SGHTA and FQGNSA. Trimming took 2 bases from V and 0 from J, leaving 11 bases between them. CDR3 size: 15 residues. CDR3 bases: TGTGCCAGCAGCTTACGCGGGGGCACCTCCTACGAGCAGTACTTC. Its translation is CASSLRGGTSYEQYF.

J is TRBJ1-6 and V is TRBV10-3, with TRBD1 identical over 9 bases. Germline V gene lookup returns CDR1 ENHRY and CDR2 SYGVKD. The CDR3 extends over 15 amino acids. J lost 4 bases, V lost 8 bases, and 6 bases had no gene match. Written as DNA, the CDR3 is TGTGCCATCCGGGACAGGGAAGTTTATAATTCACCCCTCCACTTT. It codes for CAIRDREVYNSPLHF.

The chain uses TRBV27 and TRBJ2-4, with 7 bases matching TRBD1. The CDR3 runs 19 residues. V was pared by 5 bases and J by 3 bases, with 19 bases of the junction left unmatched. The germline V gene has CDR1 MNHEY and CDR2 SMNVEV (reference sequence). CDR3 coding DNA: TGTGCCAGCAGTCCCGCGGACAGGCTCAGTTTTAAGGGCAAAAACATTCAGTACTTC. Translated, it gives CASSPADRLSFKGKNIQYF.

This chain uses TRBV5-6 with TRBJ1-5; D might be TRBD1 (5 bases). Deletions cut 2 bases from V and 9 bases from J, with 12 bases between. Germline V gives CDR1 SGHDT, CDR2 YYEEEE. The CDR3 has 13 amino acids. The chain's CDR3 is CASSFGRGPPQHF. The DNA of the CDR3 is TGTGCCAGCAGCTTTGGTAGGGGCCCGCCCCAGCATTTT.

The rearrangement joins TRBV30 to TRBJ1-1; 7 positions agree with TRBD1. The CDR3 runs to 14 residues. Trimming cost V 4 bases and J 5 bases; bases outside gene matches: 10. Germline CDR1 reads GTSNPN; CDR2 reads SVGIG (reference sequence). CDR3 nucleotide sequence: TGTGCCTGGATCCGAGGGGGCTGGGTAACTGAAGCTTTCTTT. Translated, it gives CAWIRGGWVTEAFF.

The chain recombines TRBV4-3 with TRBJ2-7; no clear D. The CDR3 length is 9 residues. Germline V CDR1 and CDR2: LGHNA, YSLEER. The V end was cut by 11 bases, the J end by 2 bases, with 4 bases between. This CDR3 reads CAFTYEQYF. The DNA for the CDR3 is TGCGCCTTCACCTACGAGCAGTACTTC.

The chain couples TRBV18 to TRBJ2-1; the D gene is possibly TRBD1 (5 bases). V lost 3 bases and J lost 6, with 15 bases in between. The CDR3 runs 15 residues. Germline CDR1 is KGHSH and CDR2 is LQKENI. The CDR3 DNA reads as TGTGCCAGCTCACCGAAGGGGCCCGGCTTCAATGAGCAGTTCTTC. Protein: CASSPKGPGFNEQFF.

The V and J genes are TRBV6-6 and TRBJ1-2, with D unresolved. Germline assignment: CDR1 MNHNY and CDR2 SVGAGI (reference sequence). The CDR3 is 12 residues long. The V and J ends lost 2 bases and 7 bases respectively, with 8 bases between them. The CDR3 DNA follows: TGTGCCAGCAGTTACGCGGAGGCTGGCTACACCTTC. Protein: CASSYAEAGYTF.

The chain links TRBV7-9 to TRBJ1-3; D not resolved. Germline CDR1 SEHNR, CDR2 FQNEAQ (reference sequence). This CDR3 is 17 amino acids long. V gave up 4 bases and J gave up 0 bases, with 16 bases separating them. The CDR3 loop is CASSSRLGRDSGNTIYF. The CDR3 nucleotides read TGTGCCAGCAGCTCCAGATTGGGCCGCGACTCTGGAAACACCATATATTTT.

The chain couples TRBV12-5 to TRBJ1-1; no firm D call. V lost 4 bases, J lost 4 bases, and 10 bases lay in between. Germline V gene lookup returns CDR1 LGHNT and CDR2 FRNRAP. There are 13 residues in the CDR3. CDR3 DNA sequence: TGTGCTAGTGGTTCGAATTCGGTCACTGAAGCTTTCTTT. It specifies CASGSNSVTEAFF.

V and J are TRBV18 and TRBJ2-5; maybe TRBD1 (6 bases). Germline CDR1 and CDR2: KGHSH and LQKENI. The CDR3 runs 15 residues. Trimming removed 3 bases at V and 4 bases at J, with 15 bases between. In DNA form, the CDR3 reads TGTGCCAGCTCACCGATCCAGGGGCCTGGAGAGACCCAGTACTTC. Translated, it gives CASSPIQGPGETQYF. The full variable domain, with the rest looked up from reference TRBV18 and TRBJ2-5, is NAGVMQNPRHLVRRRGQEARLRCSPMKGHSHVYWYRQLPEEGLKFMVYLQKENIIDESGMPKERFSAEFPKEGPSILRIQQVVRGDSAAYFCASSPIQGPGETQYFGPGTRLLVL.

This chain links TRBV5-1 with TRBJ1-2, with a possible D match to TRBD1 (6 bases). Germline CDR1 and CDR2: SGHRS and YFSETQ. V was trimmed by 0 bases and J by 7 bases, leaving 16 bases between them. The CDR3 covers 15 residues. The DNA for the CDR3 is TGCGCCAGCAGCTTGGGTCCAGGGGAGGGCCCTGGCTACACCTTC. Residues: CASSLGPGEGPGYTF.

The J gene is TRBJ1-1, the V gene TRBV4-3; tentative D call: TRBD1 (5 bases). The CDR3 has 13 amino acids. Per the germline V gene, CDR1 is LGHNA and CDR2 is YSLEER. The V end lost 0 bases, the J end lost 7 bases, and 9 bases lay between the germline ends. The CDR3 nucleotides are TGCGCCAGCAGCCAAGACAAGGGGTGTGAAGCTTTCTTT. Amino acids: CASSQDKGCEAFF.

The chain has TRBV7-6 and TRBJ1-2; tentative D call: TRBD1 (5 bases). The CDR3 runs 14 residues. CDR1 and CDR2 from the germline V gene are SGHVS and FNYEAQ. Trimming pared 3 bases from V and 0 bases from J, leaving 8 bases between. The CDR3 DNA follows: TGTGCCAGCAGCTTGCTCAGGGCTAACTATGGCTACACCTTC. Amino acid sequence: CASSLLRANYGYTF. Variable domain in full (rest from reference TRBV7-6 and TRBJ1-2): GAGVSQSPRYKVTKRGQDVALRCDPISGHVSLYWYRQALGQGPEFLTYFNYEAQQDKSGLPNDRFSAERPEGSISTLTIQRTEQRDSAMYRCASSLLRANYGYTFGSGTRLTVV.

The rearrangement joins TRBV6-1 to TRBJ1-1; 7 positions agree with TRBD1. J lost 0 bases, V lost 1 base, and 8 bases had no gene match. CDR1 is MNHNS and CDR2 is SASEGT in the germline V gene. The CDR3 runs 17 residues. CDR3 nucleotides: TGTGCCAGCAGTGAAGTGGTGACAGGGACCATGAACACTGAAGCTTTCTTT. This gives the protein CASSEVVTGTMNTEAFF.

The sample holds a few counts of this clone. This chain joins TRBV15 and TRBJ1-3; TRBD1 aligns across 9 bases. Germline V lookup: CDR1 LNHNV, CDR2 YYDKDF (reference sequence). The CDR3 sequence is 16 residues long. The trim removed 5 bases at V and 2 bases at J, leaving 7 bases unmatched. CDR3 bases: TGTGCCACCAGCCGAAAGAGACAGGGGGCTGGAAACACCATATATTTT. Protein sequence: CATSRKRQGAGNTIYF.

This rearrangement joins TRBV19 to TRBJ2-7; TRBD1 aligns across 10 bases. CDR3 length equals 14 residues. J gave up 4 bases and V 5 bases, and 5 bases lay outside the gene matches. Germline values: CDR1 LNHDA, CDR2 SQIVND (reference sequence). The CDR3 DNA reads TGTGCCAGTAGTCCCCGACAGGGGGCATACGAGCAGTACTTC. Residues: CASSPRQGAYEQYF. The full variable domain, rest sourced from reference TRBV19 and TRBJ2-7, is DGGITQSPKYLFRKEGQNVTLSCEQNLNHDAMYWYRQDPGQGLRLIYYSQIVNDFQKGDIAEGYSVSREKKESFPLTVTSAQKNPTAFYLCASSPRQGAYEQYFGPGTRLTVT.